The rows below give T cell receptor beta chains drawn from one sample of a study of OX40 agonist ivuxolimab in advanced cancers. Generated by immunoSEQ multiplex PCR, the TCRdb table keeps only in-frame clones and is missing some. The sample holds 45,000 to 65,000 clones, 65% to 85% seen once. Sample: CD4+ or CD8+ T cells sorted from blood, taken in a trial of the OX40 agonist ivuxolimab. The receptors were sampled from an adult with an advanced solid tumor such as melanoma, head and neck, liver or kidney cancer. Both conserved end residues are part of each CDR3. The order of the fields is clone size, J gene, V gene, CDR3 length, D gene, CDR3 protein, CDR3 DNA. A D gene is named only where the DNA matches it firmly. The listing skips clone size in some rows; elsewhere it reads once, few, many or a size class.

size: few; J: TRBJ2-7; V: TRBV5-6; length: 14; D: NA; CDR3: CASSLDVAGGSEAF; DNA: NA
size: NA; J: TRBJ1-5; V: TRBV6-6; length: 16; D: TRBD1; CDR3: CASSTLTGVGNQPQHF; DNA: TGTGCCAGCAGTACCCTGACAGGGGTTGGTAATCAGCCCCAGCATTTT
size: NA; J: TRBJ1-2; V: TRBV5-5; length: 15; D: NA; CDR3: CASSIDGSRSEGYTF; DNA: TGTGCCAGCAGCATAGACGGGTCTAGATCGGAGGGCTACACCTTC
size: NA; J: TRBJ2-2; V: TRBV11-3; length: 17; D: TRBD2; CDR3: CASSLGGSGTSTGELFF; DNA: TGTGCCAGCAGCTTAGGAGGAAGCGGGACTAGCACCGGGGAGCTGTTTTTT
size: NA; J: TRBJ2-5; V: TRBV7-2; length: 13; D: NA; CDR3: CASSNDRQETQYF; DNA: TGTGCCAGCAGCAATGACAGACAAGAGACCCAGTACTTC
size: NA; J: TRBJ2-2; V: TRBV5-1; length: 15; D: NA; CDR3: CASSLYGGNTGELFF; DNA: TGCGCCAGCAGCTTATACGGCGGGAACACCGGGGAGCTGTTTTTT
size: NA; J: TRBJ1-5; V: TRBV7-9; length: 14; D: NA; CDR3: CASSTPGANQPQHF; DNA: TGTGCCAGCAGCACCCCGGGGGCAAATCAGCCCCAGCATTTT
size: once; J: TRBJ1-6; V: TRBV5-6; length: 15; D: NA; CDR3: CASSFGQMSRSPLHF; DNA: TGTGCCAGCAGCTTTGGCCAAATGAGTCGATCACCCCTCCACTTT
size: NA; J: TRBJ1-2; V: TRBV2; length: 14; D: TRBD1; CDR3: CASSDLAGGSGYTF; DNA: TGTGCCAGCAGTGATTTAGCAGGGGGGAGCGGCTACACCTTC
size: NA; J: TRBJ2-7; V: TRBV10-3; length: 15; D: NA; CDR3: CAISEQQVTSYEQYF; DNA: TGTGCCATCAGTGAACAACAGGTAACTTCCTACGAGCAGTACTTC
size: few; J: TRBJ2-1; V: TRBV7-2; length: 15; D: TRBD2; CDR3: CASSLVSGGAGEQFF; DNA: TGTGCCAGCAGCTTAGTTAGCGGGGGGGCGGGTGAGCAGTTCTTC
size: NA; J: TRBJ1-5; V: TRBV10-2; length: 14; D: TRBD1; CDR3: CASGGQGAYQPQHF; DNA: TGCGCCAGCGGTGGACAGGGGGCATATCAGCCCCAGCATTTT
size: NA; J: TRBJ1-2; V: TRBV4-1; length: 15; D: NA; CDR3: CASSQGLGVNYGYTF; DNA: TGCGCCAGCAGCCAGGGGCTAGGGGTTAACTATGGCTACACCTTC
size: NA; J: TRBJ2-5; V: TRBV6-6; length: 15; D: TRBD1; CDR3: CASTIWDRGQETQYF; DNA: TGTGCCAGCACCATTTGGGACAGGGGCCAAGAGACCCAGTACTTC
size: NA; J: TRBJ2-1; V: TRBV5-1; length: 16; D: TRBD1; CDR3: CASSLELGQGLNEQFF; DNA: TGCGCCAGCAGCTTGGAACTGGGACAGGGGTTGAATGAGCAGTTCTTC
size: NA; J: TRBJ2-5; V: TRBV5-1; length: 14; D: TRBD2; CDR3: CASSLSGGAETQYF; DNA: TGCGCCAGCAGCTTGAGCGGGGGGGCGGAGACCCAGTACTTC
size: NA; J: TRBJ2-3; V: TRBV15; length: 18; D: TRBD2; CDR3: CATSRELAGAGWADTQYF; DNA: TGTGCCACCAGCAGGGAGCTAGCGGGGGCGGGCTGGGCAGATACGCAGTATTTT
size: NA; J: TRBJ1-1; V: TRBV10-3; length: 16; D: TRBD1; CDR3: CAISESAGGTNTEAFF; DNA: TGTGCCATCAGTGAGTCGGCAGGGGGCACGAACACTGAAGCTTTCTTT
size: NA; J: TRBJ1-1; V: TRBV2; length: 14; D: NA; CDR3: CASRRESGSTEAFF; DNA: TGTGCCAGCAGAAGGGAGTCGGGTTCCACTGAAGCTTTCTTT
size: NA; J: TRBJ1-2; V: TRBV18; length: 13; D: NA; CDR3: CASSPTEGMGYTF; DNA: TGTGCCAGCTCACCCACGGAGGGCATGGGCTACACCTTC
size: NA; J: TRBJ2-2; V: TRBV2; length: 15; D: NA; CDR3: CASRRGAVDTGELFF; DNA: TGTGCCAGCAGACGGGGGGCGGTGGACACCGGGGAGCTGTTTTTT
size: NA; J: TRBJ2-2; V: TRBV29-1; length: 14; D: TRBD2; CDR3: CSVGRGGVSGELFF; DNA: TGCAGCGTTGGGCGGGGGGGCGTCAGTGGGGAGCTGTTTTTT
size: NA; J: TRBJ1-2; V: TRBV5-3; length: 12; D: NA; CDR3: CARSSADYGYTF; DNA: TGTGCCAGAAGCTCGGCGGACTATGGCTACACCTTC
size: NA; J: TRBJ2-2; V: TRBV5-1; length: 18; D: TRBD2; CDR3: CASQRGILDLPNTGELFF; DNA: TGCGCCAGCCAGCGGGGAATACTGGACCTCCCGAACACCGGGGAGCTGTTTTTT
size: NA; J: TRBJ2-3; V: TRBV6-6; length: 16; D: TRBD2; CDR3: CASSVLAGWDEDTQYF; DNA: TGTGCCAGCAGTGTACTAGCGGGGTGGGATGAAGATACGCAGTATTTT
size: NA; J: TRBJ2-1; V: TRBV7-9; length: 15; D: TRBD1; CDR3: CASSLGTGSYNEQFF; DNA: TGTGCCAGCAGCTTAGGGACAGGCTCCTACAATGAGCAGTTCTTC
size: NA; J: TRBJ2-3; V: TRBV5-1; length: 19; D: TRBD2; CDR3: CASSSPSNRLAGSTDTQYF; DNA: TGCGCCAGCAGCTCCCCCTCCAACCGACTAGCGGGGAGCACAGATACGCAGTATTTT
size: NA; J: TRBJ2-3; V: TRBV19; length: 13; D: TRBD1; CDR3: CASRGTGVDTQYF; DNA: TGTGCCAGTAGGGGGACAGGGGTGGATACGCAGTATTTT
size: NA; J: TRBJ1-3; V: TRBV7-8; length: 15; D: NA; CDR3: CASSLSGNSGNTIYF; DNA: TGTGCCAGCAGCTTATCGGGAAACTCCGGAAACACCATATATTTT
size: NA; J: TRBJ1-5; V: TRBV19; length: 16; D: NA; CDR3: CASRLAGEFSNQPQHF; DNA: TGTGCCAGTAGGCTGGCAGGGGAATTTAGCAATCAGCCCCAGCATTTT
size: NA; J: TRBJ2-1; V: TRBV5-1; length: 15; D: TRBD2; CDR3: CASSLGSGVYNEQFF; DNA: TGCGCCAGCAGCTTGGGGAGCGGGGTTTACAATGAGCAGTTCTTC
size: NA; J: TRBJ1-2; V: TRBV27; length: 14; D: TRBD1; CDR3: CASAYRGANYGYTF; DNA: TGTGCCAGCGCATACAGGGGTGCGAACTATGGCTACACCTTC
size: NA; J: TRBJ1-1; V: TRBV4-1; length: 15; D: NA; CDR3: CASSRDGTSFSEAFF; DNA: TGCGCCAGCAGCCGGGACGGGACTTCTTTTTCTGAAGCTTTCTTT
size: few; J: TRBJ2-3; V: TRBV5-5; length: 14; D: TRBD2; CDR3: CASSLMTSGDTQYF; DNA: TGTGCCAGCAGCTTGATGACTAGCGGGGATACGCAGTATTTT
size: NA; J: TRBJ1-2; V: TRBV6-6; length: 16; D: TRBD1; CDR3: CASSRDSGTANYGYTF; DNA: TGTGCCAGCAGCAGGGACAGCGGCACAGCTAACTATGGCTACACCTTC
size: NA; J: TRBJ1-1; V: TRBV9; length: 16; D: TRBD1; CDR3: CASSVRDRGVETEAFF; DNA: TGTGCCAGCAGCGTAAGGGACAGGGGTGTAGAAACTGAAGCTTTCTTT
size: NA; J: TRBJ2-1; V: TRBV7-2; length: 15; D: NA; CDR3: CASSSEGGLHDEQFF; DNA: TGTGCCAGCAGCTCCGAGGGGGGCCTACACGATGAGCAGTTCTTC
size: once; J: TRBJ2-5; V: TRBV5-4; length: 18; D: TRBD2; CDR3: CASSSSGRSGGDTETQYF; DNA: TGTGCCAGCAGCTCTTCGGGCAGGAGCGGGGGTGACACAGAGACCCAGTACTTC
size: few; J: TRBJ1-6; V: TRBV6-5; length: 15; D: NA; CDR3: CASRPRSLRNSPLHF; DNA: TGTGCCAGCAGACCTCGGTCCCTCCGGAATTCACCCCTCCACTTT
size: NA; J: TRBJ2-2; V: TRBV18; length: 16; D: NA; CDR3: CASSSAATSRGGELFF; DNA: TGTGCCAGCTCCAGCGCCGCGACTTCCCGAGGGGGGGAGCTGTTTTTT
size: NA; J: TRBJ2-1; V: TRBV20-1; length: 11; D: NA; CDR3: CSARGHNEQFF; DNA: TGCAGTGCTAGGGGCCACAATGAGCAGTTCTTC
size: NA; J: TRBJ1-5; V: TRBV2; length: 18; D: TRBD1; CDR3: CASSYPLRGQGAVKSQHF; DNA: TGTGCCAGCAGCTACCCCCTTCGGGGACAGGGGGCCGTTAAGTCCCAGCATTTT
size: medium-sized; J: TRBJ1-1; V: TRBV6-1; length: 13; D: NA; CDR3: CASSEAVNTEAFF; DNA: TGTGCCAGCAGTGAAGCGGTTAACACTGAAGCTTTCTTT
size: NA; J: TRBJ2-5; V: TRBV7-9; length: 15; D: TRBD2; CDR3: CASSQGLAGGETQYF; DNA: TGTGCCAGCAGCCAGGGACTAGCGGGGGGTGAGACCCAGTACTTC
size: NA; J: TRBJ1-6; V: TRBV2; length: 12; D: NA; CDR3: CASSKGNSPLHF; DNA: TGTGCCAGCAGTAAGGGTAATTCACCCCTCCACTTT
size: NA; J: TRBJ2-1; V: TRBV7-9; length: 14; D: TRBD2; CDR3: CASSPSPSGVKQFF; DNA: TGTGCCAGCAGCCCCTCCCCTAGCGGGGTAAAGCAGTTCTTC
size: NA; J: TRBJ2-1; V: TRBV29-1; length: 15; D: TRBD2; CDR3: CSVKGTSGSYNEQFF; DNA: TGCAGCGTGAAAGGGACTAGCGGATCCTACAATGAGCAGTTCTTC
size: NA; J: TRBJ2-7; V: TRBV20-1; length: 11; D: NA; CDR3: CSATISYEQYF; DNA: TGCAGTGCTACCATCTCTTACGAGCAGTACTTC
size: NA; J: TRBJ2-7; V: TRBV27; length: 15; D: NA; CDR3: CASSAYWGFGYEQYF; DNA: TGTGCCAGCAGTGCCTACTGGGGATTCGGCTACGAGCAGTACTTC
size: NA; J: TRBJ2-6; V: TRBV5-4; length: 15; D: NA; CDR3: CASSSEGPGANVLTF; DNA: TGTGCCAGCAGTTCTGAGGGTCCTGGGGCCAACGTCCTGACTTTC
size: NA; J: TRBJ2-7; V: TRBV7-2; length: 14; D: NA; CDR3: CASSFVGKAYEQYF; DNA: TGTGCCAGCAGCTTCGTGGGGAAGGCCTACGAGCAGTACTTC
size: NA; J: TRBJ1-2; V: TRBV4-3; length: 17; D: NA; CDR3: CASSQGRRQLANYGYTF; DNA: TGCGCCAGCAGCCAAGGTCGCCGACAGCTTGCTAACTATGGCTACACCTTC
size: once; J: TRBJ2-1; V: TRBV18; length: 18; D: NA; CDR3: CASSPPRTGLGLYNEQFF; DNA: TGTGCCAGCTCACCTCCTAGGACAGGCTTGGGACTCTACAATGAGCAGTTCTTC
size: NA; J: TRBJ2-7; V: TRBV19; length: 13; D: NA; CDR3: CADLQGLSNEQYF; DNA: TGTGCAGACCTACAGGGACTTTCTAACGAGCAGTACTTC
size: NA; J: TRBJ1-2; V: TRBV11-3; length: 16; D: TRBD1; CDR3: CASSSPPQGVNYGYTF; DNA: TGTGCCAGCAGCTCTCCTCCCCAGGGGGTTAACTATGGCTACACCTTC
size: NA; J: TRBJ2-7; V: TRBV11-1; length: 14; D: TRBD2; CDR3: CASSPPGTSAEQYF; DNA: TGTGCCAGCAGCCCCCCCGGGACTAGCGCGGAGCAGTACTTC
size: NA; J: TRBJ1-3; V: TRBV4-1; length: 15; D: NA; CDR3: CASSQGWGAGNTIYF; DNA: TGCGCCAGCAGCCAAGGCTGGGGGGCTGGAAACACCATATATTTT
size: once; J: TRBJ1-6; V: TRBV6-5; length: 14; D: NA; CDR3: CASTGGVYNSPLYF; DNA: TGTGCCAGCACGGGAGGCGTCTATAATTCACCCCTCTACTTT
size: NA; J: TRBJ2-5; V: TRBV6-1; length: 15; D: NA; CDR3: CASLPRGARQETQYF; DNA: TGTGCCAGCTTGCCTAGGGGGGCCCGACAAGAGACCCAGTACTTC
size: NA; J: TRBJ2-1; V: TRBV5-6; length: 16; D: TRBD1; CDR3: CASSQRTGSSYNEQFF; DNA: TGTGCCAGCAGCCAGCGGACAGGGAGCTCCTACAATGAGCAGTTCTTC